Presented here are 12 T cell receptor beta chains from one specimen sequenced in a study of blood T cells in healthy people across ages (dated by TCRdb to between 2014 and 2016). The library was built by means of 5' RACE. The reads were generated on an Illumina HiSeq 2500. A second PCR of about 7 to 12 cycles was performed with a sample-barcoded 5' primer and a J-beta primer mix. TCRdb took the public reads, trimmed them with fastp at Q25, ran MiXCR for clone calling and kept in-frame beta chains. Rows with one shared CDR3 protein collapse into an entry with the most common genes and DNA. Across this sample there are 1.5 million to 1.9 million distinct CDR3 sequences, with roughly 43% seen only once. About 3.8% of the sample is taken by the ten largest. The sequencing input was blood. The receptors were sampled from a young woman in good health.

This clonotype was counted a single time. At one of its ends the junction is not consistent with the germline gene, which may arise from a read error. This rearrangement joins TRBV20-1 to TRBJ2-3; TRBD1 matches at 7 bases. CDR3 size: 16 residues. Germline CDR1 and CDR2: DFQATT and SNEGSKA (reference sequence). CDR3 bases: TGCAGTGCTAGCCCAACAGGGGACCCTAGCACAGATGCGCAGTATTTT. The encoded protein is CSASPTGDPSTDAQYF.

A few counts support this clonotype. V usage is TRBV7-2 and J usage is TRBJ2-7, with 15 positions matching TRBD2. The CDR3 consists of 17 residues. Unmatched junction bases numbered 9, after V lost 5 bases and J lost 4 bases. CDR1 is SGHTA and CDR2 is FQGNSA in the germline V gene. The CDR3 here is CASSLWTSGRAPYEQYF. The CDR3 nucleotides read TGTGCCAGCAGCCTATGGACTAGCGGGAGGGCTCCGTACGAGCAGTACTTC.

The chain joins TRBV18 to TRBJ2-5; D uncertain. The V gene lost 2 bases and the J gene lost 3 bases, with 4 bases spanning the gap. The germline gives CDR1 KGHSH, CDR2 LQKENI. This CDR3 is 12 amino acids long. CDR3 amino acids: CASSPTKETQYF. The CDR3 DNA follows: TGTGCCAGCTCACCAACGAAAGAGACCCAGTACTTC.

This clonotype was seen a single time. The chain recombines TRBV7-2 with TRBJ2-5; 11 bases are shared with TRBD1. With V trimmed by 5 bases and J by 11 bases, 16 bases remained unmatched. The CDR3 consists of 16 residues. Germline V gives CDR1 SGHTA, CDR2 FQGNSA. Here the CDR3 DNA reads TGTGCCAGCAGCCCCGGTGGACAGGGGGCGCCGAATGAGCAGTACTTC. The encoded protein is CASSPGGQGAPNEQYF. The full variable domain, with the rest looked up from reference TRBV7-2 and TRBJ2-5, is GAGVSQSPSNKVTEKGKDVELRCDPISGHTALYWYRQSLGQGLEFLIYFQGNSAPDKSGLPSDRFSAERTGGSVSTLTIQRTQQEDSAVYLCASSPGGQGAPNEQYFGPGTRLLVL.

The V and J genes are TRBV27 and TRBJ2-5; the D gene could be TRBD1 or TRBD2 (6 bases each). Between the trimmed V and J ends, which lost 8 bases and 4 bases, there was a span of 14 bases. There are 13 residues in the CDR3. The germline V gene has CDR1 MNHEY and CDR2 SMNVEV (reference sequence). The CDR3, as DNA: TGTGCCAGCTGGAGGGGGTCTCGAGAGACCCAGTACTTC. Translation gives CASWRGSRETQYF.

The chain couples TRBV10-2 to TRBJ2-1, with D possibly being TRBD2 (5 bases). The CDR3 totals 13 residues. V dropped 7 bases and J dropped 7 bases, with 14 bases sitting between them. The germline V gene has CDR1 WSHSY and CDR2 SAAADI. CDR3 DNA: TGCGCCAGCACCCGAGGGATCCTTAATGAGCAGTTCTTC. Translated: CASTRGILNEQFF.

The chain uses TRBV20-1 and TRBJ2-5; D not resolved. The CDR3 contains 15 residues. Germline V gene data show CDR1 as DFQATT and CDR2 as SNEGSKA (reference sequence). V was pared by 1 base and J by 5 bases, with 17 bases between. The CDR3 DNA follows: TGCAGTGCTAGAGCACTACCATATAGGCTGGAGACCCAGTACTTC. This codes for CSARALPYRLETQYF.

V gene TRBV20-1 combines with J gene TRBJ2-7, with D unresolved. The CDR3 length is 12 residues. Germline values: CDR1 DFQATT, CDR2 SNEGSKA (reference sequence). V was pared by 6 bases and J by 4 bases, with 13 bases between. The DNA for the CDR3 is TGCAGTGCCCTCCGGGCCCAATACGAGCAGTACTTC. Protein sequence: CSALRAQYEQYF.

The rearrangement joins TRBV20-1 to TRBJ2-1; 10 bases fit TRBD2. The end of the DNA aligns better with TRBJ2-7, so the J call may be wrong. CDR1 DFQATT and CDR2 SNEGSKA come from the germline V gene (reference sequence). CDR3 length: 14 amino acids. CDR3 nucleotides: TGCAGTGCTTTCAGCGGGGGGGTCTACAATGAGCAGTACTTC. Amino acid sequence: CSAFSGGVYNEQYF.

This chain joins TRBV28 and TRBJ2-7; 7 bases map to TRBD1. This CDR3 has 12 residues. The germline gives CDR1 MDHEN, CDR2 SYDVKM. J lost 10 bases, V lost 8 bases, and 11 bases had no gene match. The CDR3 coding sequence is TGTGCCAGCGGATTAGGGACAGCAAGTCAGTACTTC. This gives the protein CASGLGTASQYF. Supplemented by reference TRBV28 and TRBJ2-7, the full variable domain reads DVKVTQSSRYLVKRTGEKVFLECVQDMDHENMFWYRQDPGLGLRLIYFSYDVKMKEKGDIPEGYSVSREKKERFSLILESASTNQTSMYLCASGLGTASQYFGPGTRLTVT.

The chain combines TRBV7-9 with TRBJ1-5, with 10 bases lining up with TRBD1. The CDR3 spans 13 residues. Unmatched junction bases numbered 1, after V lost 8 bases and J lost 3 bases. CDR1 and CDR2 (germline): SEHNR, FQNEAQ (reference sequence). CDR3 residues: CASRQGANQPQHF. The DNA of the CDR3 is TGTGCCAGCCGACAGGGGGCCAATCAGCCCCAGCATTTT.

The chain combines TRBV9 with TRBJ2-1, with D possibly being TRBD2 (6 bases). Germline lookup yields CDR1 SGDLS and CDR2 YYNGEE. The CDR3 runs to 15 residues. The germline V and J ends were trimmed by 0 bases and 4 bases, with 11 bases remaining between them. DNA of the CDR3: TGTGCCAGCAGCGTAGGTCAGCGGGTGTACAATGAGCAGTTCTTC. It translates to CASSVGQRVYNEQFF.